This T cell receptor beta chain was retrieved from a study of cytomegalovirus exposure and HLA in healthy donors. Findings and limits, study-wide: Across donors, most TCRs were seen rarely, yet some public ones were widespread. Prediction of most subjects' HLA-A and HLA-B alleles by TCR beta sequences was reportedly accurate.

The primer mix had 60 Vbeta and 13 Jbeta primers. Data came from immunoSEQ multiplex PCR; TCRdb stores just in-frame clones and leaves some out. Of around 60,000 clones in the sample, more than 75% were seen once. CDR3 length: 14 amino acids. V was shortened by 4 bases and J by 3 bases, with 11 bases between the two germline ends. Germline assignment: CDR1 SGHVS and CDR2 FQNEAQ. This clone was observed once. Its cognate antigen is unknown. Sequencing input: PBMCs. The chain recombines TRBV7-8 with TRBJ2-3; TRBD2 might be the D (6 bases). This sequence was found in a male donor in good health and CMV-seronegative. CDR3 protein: CASSWGVRTDTQYF. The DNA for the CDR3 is TGTGCCAGCAGCTGGGGGGTTCGTACAGATACGCAGTATTTT.